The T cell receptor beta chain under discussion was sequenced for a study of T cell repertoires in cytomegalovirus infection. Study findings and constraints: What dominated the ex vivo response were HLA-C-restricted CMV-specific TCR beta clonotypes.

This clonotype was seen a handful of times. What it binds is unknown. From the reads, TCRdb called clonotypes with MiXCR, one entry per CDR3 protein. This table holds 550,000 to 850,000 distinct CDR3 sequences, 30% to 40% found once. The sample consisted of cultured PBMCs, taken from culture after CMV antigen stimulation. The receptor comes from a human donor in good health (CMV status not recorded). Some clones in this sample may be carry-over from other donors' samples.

CDR3 in DNA: TGTGCCAGCAGCTTAGTAGGGCGCAAGAGCTCCTACGAGCAGTACTTC. It encodes CASSLVGRKSSYEQYF. The V and J genes are TRBV7-9 and TRBJ2-7; no reliable D call. The germline V and J ends were trimmed by 1 base and 0 bases, with 13 bases remaining between them. The CDR3 totals 16 residues. Per the germline V gene, CDR1 is SEHNR and CDR2 is FQNEAQ (reference sequence). The whole variable domain, remainder taken from reference TRBV7-9 and TRBJ2-7, is DTGVSQNPRHKITKRGQNVTFRCDPISEHNRLYWYRQTLGQGPEFLTYFQNEAQLEKSRLLSDRFSAERPKGSFSTLEIQRTEQGDSAMYLCASSLVGRKSSYEQYFGPGTRLTVT.